The present T cell receptor (beta chain) was sequenced within a study of blood T cell repertoires in COVID-19. In the study overall: Samples taken during acute and convalescent COVID-19 were collected in the United States, Italy and Spain. The analysed material was cDNA or gDNA that came from T cells, B-cell-depleted T cells, or PBMCs.

V was shortened by 2 bases and J by 6 bases, with 14 bases between the two germline ends. This CDR3 comprises 16 residues. In germline, CDR1 is LNHNV, CDR2 YYDKDF (reference sequence). Original processing methods: The authors estimated nucleated cell counts from reference gene primer amplification. Sequencing was performed with immunoSEQ multiplex PCR; in TCRdb, only in-frame clones are kept and a portion is missing. The V and J calls and clone size come from that table; D and trimming were worked out from the DNA. The repertoire holds approximately 210,000 clones, with more than 70% as singletons. The clonotype originates from a human donor in a cohort sampled during active COVID-19. Specimen: peripheral blood. The rearrangement links TRBV15 to TRBJ1-6, with no clear D. This chain's CDR3 is CATSRTREGSNSPLHF. DNA of the CDR3: TGTGCCACCAGCAGAACCCGGGAGGGTTCTAATTCACCCCTCCACTTT.